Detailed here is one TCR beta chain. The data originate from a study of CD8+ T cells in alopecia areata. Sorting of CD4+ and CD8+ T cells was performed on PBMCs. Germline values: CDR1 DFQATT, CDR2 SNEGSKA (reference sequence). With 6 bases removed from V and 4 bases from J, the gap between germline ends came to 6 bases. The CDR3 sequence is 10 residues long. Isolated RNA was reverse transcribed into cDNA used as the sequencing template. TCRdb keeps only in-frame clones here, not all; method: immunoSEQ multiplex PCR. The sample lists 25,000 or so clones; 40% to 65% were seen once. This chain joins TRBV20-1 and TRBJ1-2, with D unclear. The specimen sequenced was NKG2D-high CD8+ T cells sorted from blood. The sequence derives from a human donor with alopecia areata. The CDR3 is CSARTYGYTF. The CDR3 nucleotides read TGCAGTGCACGGACCTATGGCTACACCTTC.